This TCR beta chain stems from a study of T cells in Graves' hyperthyroidism and ophthalmopathy. A patient was excluded if there was uncontrolled infection, other autoimmune disease, pregnancy or lactation. Clinical symptoms, serum thyroxine, TRAb, thyroid ultrasound and orbital computed tomography informed diagnoses. Trimming cost V 7 bases and J 5 bases; bases outside gene matches: 16. Looked up from germline, CDR1 is LNHDA and CDR2 is SQIVND (reference sequence). The CDR3 length is 16 residues. General study findings and limits: Expanded thyroid clonotypes (above 0.001) were mostly also found in blood.

As concerns this clonotype: Its antigen is unidentified.

TCR beta CDR3 sequences were amplified from RNA transcripts. HTBI primers were used for first-round RT-PCR of the TCR CDR3. TCRdb itself ran the multiplex PCR reads through MiXCR, one entry per CDR3 protein. The sample records roughly 530,000 distinct CDR3 sequences, 17% being singletons. The receptor was isolated from a woman under 30 with Graves' ophthalmopathy. The chain employs TRBV19 and TRBJ1-1; 7 nucleotides match TRBD1. The specimen was blood. CDR3 region: CASNPTGDSPMTEAFF. The CDR3 coding sequence is TGTGCCAGTAACCCCACAGGGGACAGCCCGATGACTGAAGCTTTCTTT.